One sample yielded the 8 T cell receptor beta chains listed below, sequenced in a study of radiotherapy plus CTLA-4 blockade in lung cancer. Only in-frame clones appear in the TCRdb table, and some are missing; sequencing was by immunoSEQ multiplex PCR. The sample includes just over 60,000 clones, 77% seen only once; the top ten take approximately 4.5%. Specimen: peripheral blood, collected from a patient treated with radiotherapy plus ipilimumab. Receptors were obtained from a human donor with non-small cell lung cancer who had a complete response to radiotherapy plus ipilimumab.

V is TRBV11-2 and J is TRBJ2-3; perhaps D is TRBD1 or TRBD2 (5 bases each). V lost 5 bases, J lost 10 bases, and 10 bases lay in between. The CDR3 length is 11 residues. Looked up from germline, CDR1 is SGHAT and CDR2 is FQNNGV. In DNA form, the CDR3 reads TGTGCCAGCAGCATTCAGGGACCGCAGTATTTT. Translating gives CASSIQGPQYF.

As for this clone: Its ends do not fully match the called genes, so a read error is possible. The chain combines TRBV7-7 with TRBJ2-1, with D possibly matching TRBD2 (5 bases). This CDR3 is built from 13 residues. The germline gives CDR1 SSHAT, CDR2 FNYEAQ (reference sequence). CDR3 sequence (DNA): TGTGCTAGCAGCTTAAGCGGTATGGGGGAGCAGTTCTTC. Translation: CASSLSGMGEQFF.

J is TRBJ1-5 and V is TRBV6-6, with TRBD1 matching over 10 bases. The CDR3 is 16 residues long. The trim removed 1 base at V and 1 base at J, leaving 1 base unmatched. Germline loops: CDR1 MNHNY, CDR2 SVGAGI (reference sequence). The CDR3 region has the DNA TGTGCCAGCAGTTACTGGGACAGGGGAAGCAATCAGCCCCAGCATTTT. Translation gives CASSYWDRGSNQPQHF.

The chain has TRBV5-8 and TRBJ1-4; D gene unclear. This CDR3 comprises 15 residues. Germline CDR1 and CDR2: SGHTS and YDEGEE. Trimming removed 3 bases from V and 8 bases from J, with 17 bases in between. The CDR3 reads CASSSSREGLEKLFF. CDR3 bases: TGTGCCAGCAGCTCGTCGAGGGAAGGGTTAGAAAAACTGTTTTTT.

This chain joins TRBV6-1 and TRBJ1-6; D unresolved. V lost 4 bases, J lost 13 bases, and 8 bases lay in between. CDR1 is MNHNS, CDR2 SASEGT, per germline. The CDR3 is 11 amino acids. DNA for the CDR3: TGTGCCAGCAGTGCGCCGGGTCCCCTCCACTTT. Its protein product is CASSAPGPLHF.

A few counts support this clone. V is TRBV7-2 and J is TRBJ2-7; the D is unclear. Trimming removed 1 base from V and 3 bases from J, with 7 bases in between. The CDR3 is 13 residues long. The germline CDR1 and CDR2 sequences are SGHTA and FQGNSA. CDR3 sequence reads: CASSLDQIYEQYF. The CDR3 bases are TGTGCCAGCAGCTTAGACCAAATCTACGAGCAGTACTTC.

V usage is TRBV5-1 and J usage is TRBJ2-3; D possibly corresponds to TRBD2 (6 bases). V dropped 4 bases and J dropped 0 bases, with 15 bases sitting between them. The length of the CDR3 is 16 residues. The germline gives CDR1 SGHRS, CDR2 YFSETQ. The CDR3 nucleotides read TGCGCCAGCAGCGTTAGCGGCGGGACTAGCACAGATACGCAGTATTTT. This codes for CASSVSGGTSTDTQYF.

The chain carries TRBV5-3 and TRBJ2-7; 7 bases agree with TRBD2. TRBV5-3 is recorded as an ORF, its role being uncertain. The CDR3 totals 11 residues. V shed 5 bases, J shed 5 bases, and the junction held 1 base outside the gene matches. CDR3 protein: CARRRGNEQYV. In nucleotides, the CDR3 is TGTGCCAGAAGGCGGGGGAACGAGCAGTACGTC.